These T cell receptor beta chains were read from a single sample in a study of shared clonotypes between healthy human individuals. Assay: immunoSEQ multiplex PCR; the TCRdb copy retains only in-frame clones and omits some. The table has about 2.4 million clones, roughly 93% seen once. The sequenced material came from naive CD4+ T cells from PBMCs. The receptors shown here come from a man aged 18 to 29 in good health. Some clones in this sample may be carry-over from other donors' samples. Each CDR3 is given without its conserved first and last residue. Each record gives: V gene, CDR3 protein.

V: TRBV10-3
CDR3: AISQSGGSGEQY

V: TRBV6-1
CDR3: ASSEGGSGNQPQH

V: TRBV15
CDR3: ATSRDPAATNYGYT

V: TRBV6-1
CDR3: ASMVRGSLGEQY

V: TRBV4-3
CDR3: ASSPLSGTNTGELF

V: TRBV11-2
CDR3: ASSFYSYEQY

V: TRBV5-1
CDR3: ASSLASANTEAF

V: TRBV6-4
CDR3: ASSADVGPYEQY

V: TRBV2
CDR3: ASSTTGPGEQY

V: TRBV7-6
CDR3: ASSRLAGGGFQETQY

V: TRBV5-1
CDR3: ASSPELAGVSDTQY

V: TRBV5-4
CDR3: ASSLVGQLHEQF

V: TRBV5-1
CDR3: ASSLGQGPGNTIY

V: TRBV7-6
CDR3: ASSLFENEQY

V: TRBV28
CDR3: ASATANNQPQH

V: TRBV5-1
CDR3: ASSPTIPTGPETQY

V: TRBV27
CDR3: ASSPWDRSDEKLF

V: TRBV2
CDR3: ASPGGQTGLSGYT

V: TRBV7-9
CDR3: ASSLGTGSSGNTIY

V: TRBV5-1
CDR3: ASSGMTSGSQETQY

V: TRBV6-1
CDR3: ASSEGGYSNQPQH

V: TRBV6-6
CDR3: ASTPGQGRGQPQH

V: TRBV30
CDR3: AWSGTLNTGELF

V: TRBV19
CDR3: ASSILGGREQY